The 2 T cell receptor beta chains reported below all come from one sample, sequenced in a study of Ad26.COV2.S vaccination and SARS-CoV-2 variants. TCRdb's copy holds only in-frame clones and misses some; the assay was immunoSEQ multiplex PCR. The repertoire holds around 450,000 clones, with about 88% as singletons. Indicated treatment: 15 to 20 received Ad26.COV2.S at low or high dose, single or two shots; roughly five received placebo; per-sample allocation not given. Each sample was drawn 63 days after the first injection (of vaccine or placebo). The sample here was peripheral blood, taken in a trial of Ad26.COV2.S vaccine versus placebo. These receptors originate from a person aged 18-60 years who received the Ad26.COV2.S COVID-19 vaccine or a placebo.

CDR3: CASSYQTSGTYEQYF. The DNA for the CDR3 is TGTGCCAGCAGTTACCAGACTAGCGGAACCTACGAGCAGTACTTC. The chain recombines TRBV6-6 with TRBJ2-7, with 9 bases identical to TRBD2. Trimming removed 2 bases from V and 2 bases from J; junction bases left unmatched: 4. Germline V gene lookup returns CDR1 MNHNY and CDR2 SVGAGI (reference sequence). The CDR3 consists of 15 residues.

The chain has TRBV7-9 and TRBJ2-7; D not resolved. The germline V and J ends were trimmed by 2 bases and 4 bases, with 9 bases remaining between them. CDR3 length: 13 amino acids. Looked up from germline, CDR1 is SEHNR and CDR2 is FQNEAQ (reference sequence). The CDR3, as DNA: TGTGCCAGCAGCTTACTGTACGGTTACGAGCAGTACTTC. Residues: CASSLLYGYEQYF.